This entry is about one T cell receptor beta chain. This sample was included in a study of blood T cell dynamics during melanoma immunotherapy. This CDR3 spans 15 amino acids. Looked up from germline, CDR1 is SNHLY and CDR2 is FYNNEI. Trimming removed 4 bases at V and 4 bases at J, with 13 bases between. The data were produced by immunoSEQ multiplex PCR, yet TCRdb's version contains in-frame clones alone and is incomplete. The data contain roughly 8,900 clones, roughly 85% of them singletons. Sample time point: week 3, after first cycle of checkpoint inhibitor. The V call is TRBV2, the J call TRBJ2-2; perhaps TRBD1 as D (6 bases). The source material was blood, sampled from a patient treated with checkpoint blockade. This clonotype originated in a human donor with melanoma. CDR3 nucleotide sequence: TGTGCCAGCAGTGCTGCAGGGGTGGGCACCGGGGAGCTGTTTTTT. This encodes CASSAAGVGTGELFF.